These 2 T cell receptor beta chains came from one sample sequenced in a study of T cell responses to AZD1222 COVID-19 vaccine. Clones were read by immunoSEQ multiplex PCR, and TCRdb kept only the in-frame ones, dropping some. The data hold under 200,000 clones, with over 85% observed a single time. Sequences were derived from peripheral blood, sampled on day 0 of AZD1222 vaccination. Source of these receptors: an adult in good health.

The gene calls are TRBV6-2 or TRBV6-3 and TRBJ1-5; the D is unclear. Germline V gene lookup returns CDR1 MNHEY and CDR2 SVGEGT. The CDR3 has 14 residues. Between the trimmed V and J ends, which lost 6 bases and 1 base, there was a span of 10 bases. CDR3 amino acids: CASSPWQSNQPQHF. The CDR3 nucleotides are TGTGCCAGCAGCCCGTGGCAGAGCAATCAGCCCCAGCATTTT.

The rearrangement joins TRBV29-1 to TRBJ1-4; 8 nucleotides line up with TRBD1. Trimming at V came to 7 bases and at J to 5 bases, leaving 9 bases not matched to a gene. Germline V gene data show CDR1 as SQVTM and CDR2 as ANQGSEA. The CDR3 is made up of 14 amino acids. The CDR3 here is CSARRGTGNEKLFF. The CDR3 nucleotides are TGCAGCGCCCGAAGGGGGACAGGAAATGAAAAACTGTTTTTT.